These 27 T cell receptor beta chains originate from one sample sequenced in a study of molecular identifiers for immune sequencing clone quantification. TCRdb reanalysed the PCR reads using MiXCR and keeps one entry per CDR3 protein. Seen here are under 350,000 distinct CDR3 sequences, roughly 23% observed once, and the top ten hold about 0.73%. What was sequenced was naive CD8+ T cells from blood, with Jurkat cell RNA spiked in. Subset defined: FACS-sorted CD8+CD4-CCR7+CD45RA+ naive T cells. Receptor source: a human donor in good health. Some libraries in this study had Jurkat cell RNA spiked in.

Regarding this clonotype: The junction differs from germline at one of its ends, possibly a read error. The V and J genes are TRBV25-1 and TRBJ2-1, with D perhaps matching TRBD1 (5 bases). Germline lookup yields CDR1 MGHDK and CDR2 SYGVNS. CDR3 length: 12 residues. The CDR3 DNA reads TGTGCCCGCAGTCCCCAGGGCAATGCGCAGTTCTTC. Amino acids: CARSPQGNAQFF.

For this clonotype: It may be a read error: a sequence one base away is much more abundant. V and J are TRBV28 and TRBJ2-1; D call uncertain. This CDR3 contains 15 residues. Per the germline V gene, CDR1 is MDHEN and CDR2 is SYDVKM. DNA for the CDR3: TGTGCCAGCAGTTTAATGGGAACCTCCTACGATGAGCAGTTCTTC. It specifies CASSLMGTSYDEQFF.

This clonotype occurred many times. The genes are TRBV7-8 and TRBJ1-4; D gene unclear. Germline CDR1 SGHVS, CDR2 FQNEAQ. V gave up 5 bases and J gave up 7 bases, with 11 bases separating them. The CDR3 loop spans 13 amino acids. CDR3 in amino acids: CASSPRTGEKLFF. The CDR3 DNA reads TGTGCCAGCAGCCCGAGGACGGGTGAAAAACTGTTTTTT.

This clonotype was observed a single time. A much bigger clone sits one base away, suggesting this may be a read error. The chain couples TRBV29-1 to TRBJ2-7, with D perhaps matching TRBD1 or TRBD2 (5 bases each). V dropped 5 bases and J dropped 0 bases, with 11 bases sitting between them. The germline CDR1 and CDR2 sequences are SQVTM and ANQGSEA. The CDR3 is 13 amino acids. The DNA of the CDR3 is TGCAGCGTTAGGGGACCCGCCTCCTACGAGCAGTACTTC. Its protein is CSVRGPASYEQYF.

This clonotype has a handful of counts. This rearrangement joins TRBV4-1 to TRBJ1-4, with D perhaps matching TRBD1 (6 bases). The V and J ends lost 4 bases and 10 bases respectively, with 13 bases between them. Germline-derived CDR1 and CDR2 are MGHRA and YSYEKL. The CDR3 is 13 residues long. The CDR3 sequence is CASSPRRGAKLFF. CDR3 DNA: TGCGCCAGCAGCCCCCGGCGGGGGGCAAAACTGTTTTTT.

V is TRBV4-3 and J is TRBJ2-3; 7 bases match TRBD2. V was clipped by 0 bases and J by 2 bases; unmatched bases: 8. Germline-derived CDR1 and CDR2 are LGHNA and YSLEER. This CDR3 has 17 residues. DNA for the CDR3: TGCGCCAGCAGCCAAGACACCGGGACTACGCTCACAGATACGCAGTATTTT. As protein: CASSQDTGTTLTDTQYF.

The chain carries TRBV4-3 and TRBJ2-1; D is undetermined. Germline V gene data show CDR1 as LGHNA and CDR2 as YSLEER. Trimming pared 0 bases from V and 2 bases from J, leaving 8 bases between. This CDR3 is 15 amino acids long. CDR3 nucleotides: TGCGCCAGCAGCCAAGAGGTAGCTGCCTACAATGAGCAGTTCTTC. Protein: CASSQEVAAYNEQFF.

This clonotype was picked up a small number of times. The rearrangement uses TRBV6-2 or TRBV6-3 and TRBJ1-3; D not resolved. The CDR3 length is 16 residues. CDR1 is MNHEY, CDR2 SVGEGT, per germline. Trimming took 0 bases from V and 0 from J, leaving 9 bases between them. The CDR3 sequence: CASSYSADDSGNTIYF. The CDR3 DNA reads TGTGCCAGCAGTTACTCCGCTGACGACTCTGGAAACACCATATATTTT.

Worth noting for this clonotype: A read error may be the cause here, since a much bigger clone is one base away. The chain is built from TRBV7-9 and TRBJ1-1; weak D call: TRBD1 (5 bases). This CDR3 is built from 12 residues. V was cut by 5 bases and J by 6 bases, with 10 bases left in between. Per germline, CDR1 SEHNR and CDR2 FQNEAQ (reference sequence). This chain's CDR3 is CASSPRGAEAFF. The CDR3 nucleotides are TGTGCCAGCAGCCCGAGGGGTGCTGAAGCTTTCTTT.

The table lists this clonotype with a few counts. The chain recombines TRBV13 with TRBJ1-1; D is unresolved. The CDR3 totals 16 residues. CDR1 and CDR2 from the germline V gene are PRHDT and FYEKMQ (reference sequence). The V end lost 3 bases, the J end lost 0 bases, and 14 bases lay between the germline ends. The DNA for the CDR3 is TGTGCCAGCAGCTTGTCCGGGAAACACATGAACACTGAAGCTTTCTTT. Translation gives CASSLSGKHMNTEAFF.

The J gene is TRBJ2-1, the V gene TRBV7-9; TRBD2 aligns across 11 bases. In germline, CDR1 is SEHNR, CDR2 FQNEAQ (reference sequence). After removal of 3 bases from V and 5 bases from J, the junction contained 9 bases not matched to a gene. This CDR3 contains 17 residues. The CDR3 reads CASSFTLAGGRDNEQFF. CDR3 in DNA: TGTGCCAGCAGCTTCACTCTAGCGGGGGGCCGAGACAATGAGCAGTTCTTC.

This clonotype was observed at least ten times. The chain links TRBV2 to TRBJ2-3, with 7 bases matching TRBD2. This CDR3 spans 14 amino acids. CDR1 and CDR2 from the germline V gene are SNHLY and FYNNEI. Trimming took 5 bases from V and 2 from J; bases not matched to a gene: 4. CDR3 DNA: TGTGCCAGCAGTCGGGGGGTAAACACAGATACGCAGTATTTT. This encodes CASSRGVNTDTQYF.

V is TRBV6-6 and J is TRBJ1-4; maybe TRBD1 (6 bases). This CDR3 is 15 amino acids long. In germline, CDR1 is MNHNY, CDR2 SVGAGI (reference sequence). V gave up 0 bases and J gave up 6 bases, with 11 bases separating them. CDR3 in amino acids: CASSYSETGDEKLFF. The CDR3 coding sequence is TGTGCCAGCAGTTACTCAGAGACAGGAGATGAAAAACTGTTTTTT.

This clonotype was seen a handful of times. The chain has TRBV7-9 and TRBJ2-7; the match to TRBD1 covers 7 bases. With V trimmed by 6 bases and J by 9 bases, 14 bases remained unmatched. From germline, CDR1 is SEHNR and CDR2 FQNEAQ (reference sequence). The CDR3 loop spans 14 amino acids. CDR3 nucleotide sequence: TGTGCCAGCAGTTCAACCGGGACAGCGAGTGTGCAGTACTTC. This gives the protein CASSSTGTASVQYF.

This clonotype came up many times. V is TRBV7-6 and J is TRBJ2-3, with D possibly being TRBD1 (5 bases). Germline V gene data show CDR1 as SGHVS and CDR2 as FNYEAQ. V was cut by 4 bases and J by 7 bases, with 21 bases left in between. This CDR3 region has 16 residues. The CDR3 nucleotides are TGTGCCAGCAGCTCACAGGTGCCGGGCCCCACGTATACGCAGTATTTT. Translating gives CASSSQVPGPTYTQYF.

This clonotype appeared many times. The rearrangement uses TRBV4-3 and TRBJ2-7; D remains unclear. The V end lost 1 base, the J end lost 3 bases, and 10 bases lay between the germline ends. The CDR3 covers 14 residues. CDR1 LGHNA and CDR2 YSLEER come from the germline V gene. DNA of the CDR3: TGCGCCAGCAGCCAAGGCCAGGACCGCTACGAGCAGTACTTC. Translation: CASSQGQDRYEQYF.

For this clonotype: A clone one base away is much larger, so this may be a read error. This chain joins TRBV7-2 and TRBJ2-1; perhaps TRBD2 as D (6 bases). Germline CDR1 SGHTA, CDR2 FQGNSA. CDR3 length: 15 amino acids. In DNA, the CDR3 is TGTGCCAGCAGCTTAGCTAAGGAGGGGATTGATGAGCAGTCCTTC. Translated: CASSLAKEGIDEQSF.

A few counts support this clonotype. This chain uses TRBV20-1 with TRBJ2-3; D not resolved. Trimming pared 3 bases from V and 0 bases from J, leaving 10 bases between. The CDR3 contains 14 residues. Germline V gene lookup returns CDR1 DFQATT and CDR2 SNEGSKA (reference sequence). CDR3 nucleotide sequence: TGCAGTGCTAGGGATACCTCTAGCACAGATACGCAGTATTTT. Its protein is CSARDTSSTDTQYF.

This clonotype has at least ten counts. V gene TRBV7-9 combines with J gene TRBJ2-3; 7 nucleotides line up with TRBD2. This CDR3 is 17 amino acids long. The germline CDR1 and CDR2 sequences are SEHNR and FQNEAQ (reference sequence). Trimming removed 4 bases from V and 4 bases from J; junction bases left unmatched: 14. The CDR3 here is CASSYPRGVGESDTQYF. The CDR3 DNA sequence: TGTGCCAGCAGCTACCCCCGGGGGGTCGGAGAATCAGATACGCAGTATTTT.

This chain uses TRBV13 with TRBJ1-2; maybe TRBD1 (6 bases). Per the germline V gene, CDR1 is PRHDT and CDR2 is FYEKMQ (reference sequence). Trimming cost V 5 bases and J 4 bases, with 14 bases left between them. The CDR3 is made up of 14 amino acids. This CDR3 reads CASSETGTTYGYTF. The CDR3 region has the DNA TGTGCCAGCAGCGAAACAGGGACGACCTATGGCTACACCTTC.

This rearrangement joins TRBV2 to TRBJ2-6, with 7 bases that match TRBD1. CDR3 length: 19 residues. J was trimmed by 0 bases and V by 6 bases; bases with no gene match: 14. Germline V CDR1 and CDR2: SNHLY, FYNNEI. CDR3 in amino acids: CASRSPGQNYLSGANVLTF. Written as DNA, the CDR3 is TGTGCCAGCAGGTCCCCGGGACAGAACTACCTCTCTGGGGCCAACGTCCTGACTTTC.

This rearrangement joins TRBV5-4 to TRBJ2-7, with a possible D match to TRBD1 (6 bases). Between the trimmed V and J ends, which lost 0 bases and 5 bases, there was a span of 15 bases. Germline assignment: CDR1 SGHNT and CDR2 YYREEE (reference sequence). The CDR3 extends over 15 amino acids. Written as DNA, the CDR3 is TGTGCCAGCAGCTTGGCCCCAGGGGCGAGGGACGAGCAGTACTTC. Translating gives CASSLAPGARDEQYF.

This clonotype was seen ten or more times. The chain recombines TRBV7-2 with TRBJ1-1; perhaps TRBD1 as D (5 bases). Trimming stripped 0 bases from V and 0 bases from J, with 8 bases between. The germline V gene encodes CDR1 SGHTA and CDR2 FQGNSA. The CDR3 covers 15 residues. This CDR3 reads CASSLAGALNTEAFF. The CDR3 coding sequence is TGTGCCAGCAGCTTAGCCGGGGCTCTGAACACTGAAGCTTTCTTT.

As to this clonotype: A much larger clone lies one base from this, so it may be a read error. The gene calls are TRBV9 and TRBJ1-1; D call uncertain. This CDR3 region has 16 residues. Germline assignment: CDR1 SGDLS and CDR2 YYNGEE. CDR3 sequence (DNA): TGTACCAGCAGCGTAGTTGGTTCAGCCGGAAACACTGAAGCTTTCTTT. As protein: CTSSVVGSAGNTEAFF. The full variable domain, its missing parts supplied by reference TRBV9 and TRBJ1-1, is DSGVTQTPKHLITATGQRVTLRCSPRSGDLSVYWYQQSLDQGLQFLIQYYNGEERAKGNILERFSAQQFPDLHSELNLSSLELGDSALYFCTSSVVGSAGNTEAFFGQGTRLTVV.

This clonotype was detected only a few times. CDR3 sequence reads: CASRTSPRVSGDEQYF. The CDR3 coding sequence is TGTGCCAGCAGGACCTCCCCCCGGGTCAGCGGGGACGAGCAGTACTTC. The rearrangement links TRBV28 to TRBJ2-7; 7 bases fit TRBD2. From germline, CDR1 is MDHEN and CDR2 SYDVKM. V lost 6 bases and J lost 5; bases outside the gene matches: 16. There are 16 residues in the CDR3.

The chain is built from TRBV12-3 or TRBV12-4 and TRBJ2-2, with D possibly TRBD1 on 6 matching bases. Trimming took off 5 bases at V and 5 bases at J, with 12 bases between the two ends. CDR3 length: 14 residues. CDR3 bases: TGTGCCAGCAGTAACAGGGTACGGACCGGGGAGCTGTTTTTT. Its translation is CASSNRVRTGELFF.

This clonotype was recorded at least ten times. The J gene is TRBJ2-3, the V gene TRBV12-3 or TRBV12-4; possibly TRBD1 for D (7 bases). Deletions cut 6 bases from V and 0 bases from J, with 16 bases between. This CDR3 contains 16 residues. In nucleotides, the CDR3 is TGTGCCAGCAGCCACCCCAGGGGGGAGAGCACAGATACGCAGTATTTT. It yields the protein CASSHPRGESTDTQYF.